This is a list of T cell receptor beta chains from one sample in a study of blood T cell repertoires in COVID-19. Only in-frame clones appear in the TCRdb table, and some are missing; sequencing was by immunoSEQ multiplex PCR. The table lists approximately 88,000 clones, more than 65% of them singletons. The sequencing sample was made of peripheral blood. Receptors originate from a man in his 70s with COVID-19, enrolled during active disease. CDR3s include the opening cysteine and the closing phenylalanine or tryptophan. A D gene is named only where the DNA matches it firmly. The size entry is marked missing in some rows and otherwise reads once, few, many or a size class.

v_call,clone_size,j_call,d_call,cdr3_aa,cdr3_nt
TRBV4-2,.,TRBJ1-2,.,CASSQAEVSLHPQF,TGTGCCAGCAGCCAAGCTGAGGTTTCGCTACACCCCCAATTC
TRBV10-2,.,TRBJ2-3,.,CASSAGGAQYF,TGCGCCAGCAGTGCTGGCGGGGCGCAGTATTTT
TRBV6-5,.,TRBJ1-1,.,CASSYGESTEAFF,TGTGCCAGCAGTTACGGGGAGAGCACTGAAGCTTTCTTT
TRBV7-2,once,TRBJ2-3,.,CASSLRLRRGTADTQYF,TGTGCCAGCAGCCTACGACTGCGAAGGGGCACAGCAGATACGCAGTATTTT
TRBV5-4,.,TRBJ2-1,TRBD2,CASRPGLVGEQFF,TGTGCCAGCAGACCGGGACTAGTCGGTGAGCAGTTCTTC
TRBV9,.,TRBJ2-2,TRBD2,CASSARTSIPGELFF,TGTGCCAGCAGCGCACGGACTAGCATCCCCGGGGAGCTGTTTTTT
TRBV5-5,.,TRBJ1-5,.,CASSRDPRRGGDQPQHF,TGTGCCAGCAGCCGCGATCCAAGAAGAGGTGGCGATCAGCCCCAGCATTTT
TRBV7-9,.,TRBJ1-1,.,CASSRQATEAFF,TGTGCCAGCAGCCGACAGGCCACTGAAGCTTTCTTT
TRBV2,.,TRBJ2-3,TRBD1,CASKDRAVDTQYF,TGTGCCAGCAAAGACAGGGCGGTAGATACGCAGTATTTT
TRBV27,.,TRBJ2-7,TRBD1,CASSLTGGSYYEQYF,TGTGCCAGCAGTTTAACAGGGGGTTCTTACTACGAGCAGTACTTC
TRBV11-2,.,TRBJ1-2,.,CASSSPSGWGAYGYTF,TGTGCCAGCAGCTCCCCCTCGGGATGGGGAGCCTATGGCTACACCTTC
TRBV6-5,.,TRBJ2-7,TRBD1,CASSSRQGQSYEQYF,TGTGCCAGCAGCAGCCGACAGGGGCAGTCCTACGAGCAGTACTTC
TRBV2,.,TRBJ1-2,.,CASSELRGFNGYTF,TGTGCCAGCAGTGAACTACGGGGGTTTAACGGCTACACCTTC
TRBV7-2,once,TRBJ2-2,TRBD1,CASSPTPGGNTGELFF,TGTGCCAGCAGCCCCACCCCAGGGGGAAACACCGGGGAGCTGTTTTTT
TRBV9,.,TRBJ2-6,.,CASSVGPDYSSGANVLTF,TGTGCCAGCAGCGTAGGTCCAGATTACAGCTCTGGGGCCAACGTCCTGACTTTC
TRBV5-1,.,TRBJ2-3,.,CASTVTGSPRDTQYF,TGCGCCAGCACCGTAACAGGTTCCCCAAGGGATACGCAGTATTTT